The clone carrying this T cell receptor (beta chain) appeared a few times. This entry is derived from a study of T-cell reconstitution after alpha-beta-depleted transplantation in children. CDR3 length equals 13 residues. The V gene lost 4 bases and the J gene lost 8 bases, with 9 bases spanning the gap. Preparation of the TCRbeta library was carried out with unique molecular identifiers. TCRdb used MiXCR to reprocess the PCR reads, holding one entry per CDR3 protein. The sample lists about 610,000 distinct CDR3 sequences; over 9.5% were seen once. The source of this sequence is a human donor who donated a stem cell graft to a child with acute myeloid leukemia. The chain is built from TRBV12-3 or TRBV12-4 and TRBJ1-6; D perhaps matches TRBD1 (5 bases). The sample here was PBMCs from the stem cell graft donor, taken from the stem cell graft. The CDR3 protein is CASSSKGDSPLHF. The CDR3 nucleotides read TGTGCCAGCAGTTCCAAAGGGGATTCACCCCTCCACTTT.